The clone carrying this TCR beta chain was seen ten or more times. Its antigen remains unknown. This sample was taken from a study of T-cell reconstitution after alpha-beta-depleted transplantation in children. Points from the study as a whole: Surviving recipient T cells and thymic progenitors underlay high day-60 TCRbeta diversity in some patients. When one year had passed after transplant, most T-cell counts and diversity came from newly produced T cells. It was reported that alpha-beta T cells came from several hundred expanded graft clones (about two months after transplant).

Preparation of the TCRbeta library involved a method that used unique molecular identifiers. TCRdb reprocessed the PCR reads via MiXCR and lists one record per CDR3 protein. This sample yields about 440,000 distinct CDR3 sequences, of which approximately 42% are seen a single time; under 35% belongs to the top ten. The sequence was collected from a girl aged 2 to 9 with aplastic anemia, due to receive a stem cell transplant. Material: PBMCs, obtained before TCRalphabeta/CD19-depleted stem cell transplant.

The CDR3 region has the DNA TGTGCCAGCAGCCCTTACAGGTTGCGGGGTGACGCTGAAGCTTTCTTT. This sequence encodes CASSPYRLRGDAEAFF. The V gene is TRBV7-2, the J gene TRBJ1-1; tentatively, D is TRBD1 (5 bases). Trimming stripped 5 bases from V and 6 bases from J, with 22 bases between. Germline V gene sequence: CDR1 SGHTA, CDR2 FQGNSA. The CDR3 contains 16 residues.